These T cell receptor beta chains were read from a single sample in a study of blood T cell repertoires in COVID-19. Sequenced by immunoSEQ multiplex PCR; TCRdb stores in-frame clones only, minus some. The sample yields 60,000 to 70,000 clones, 88% seen once. Sequencing was performed on peripheral blood. The receptors here all came from a woman aged 55-70 years with acute or convalescent COVID-19. CDR3s include the opening cysteine and the closing phenylalanine or tryptophan. The D gene is left open where the match is weak. Size values are once, few and many counts, or a class for expanded clones, and some rows have none.

size: once; J: TRBJ1-1; V: TRBV5-1; D: TRBD1; CDR3: CASSFGQGAVEAFF; DNA: TGCGCCAGCAGCTTCGGACAGGGGGCCGTTGAAGCTTTCTTT
size: few; J: TRBJ1-2; V: TRBV5-4; D: -; CDR3: CASSLAAETNYGYTF; DNA: TGTGCCAGCAGCTTGGCTGCGGAAACTAACTATGGCTACACCTTC
size: -; J: TRBJ2-1; V: TRBV5-8; D: -; CDR3: CASSLDLPGEQFF; DNA: TGTGCCAGCAGCCTCGACCTCCCGGGTGAGCAGTTCTTC
size: -; J: TRBJ2-1; V: TRBV7-3; D: TRBD2; CDR3: CASSLTASGRVNEQFF; DNA: TGTGCCAGCAGCTTAACGGCCAGCGGGAGGGTCAATGAGCAGTTCTTC
size: -; J: TRBJ1-6; V: TRBV30; D: -; CDR3: CAWSVHSRNRPSPLHF; DNA: TGTGCCTGGAGTGTACACAGCCGAAATCGGCCTTCACCCCTCCACTTT
size: once; J: TRBJ1-2; V: TRBV14; D: -; CDR3: CASSSTRVGVGYTF; DNA: TGTGCCAGCAGTTCCACACGCGTCGGGGTGGGCTACACCTTC
size: -; J: TRBJ1-3; V: TRBV5-5; D: -; CDR3: CASSSDLSSGNTIYF; DNA: TGTGCCAGCAGCTCGGACTTGAGCTCTGGAAACACCATATATTTT
size: -; J: TRBJ2-3; V: TRBV28; D: -; CDR3: CASSEIADTQYF; DNA: TGTGCCAGCAGTGAGATAGCGGATACGCAGTATTTT
size: -; J: TRBJ2-2; V: TRBV24-1; D: TRBD1; CDR3: CATSDGDRYTGELFF; DNA: TGTGCCACCAGTGATGGGGACAGGTACACCGGGGAGCTGTTTTTT
size: -; J: TRBJ2-1; V: TRBV24-1; D: TRBD2; CDR3: CATSDYASGYNEQFF; DNA: TGTGCCACCAGTGATTATGCTAGCGGATACAATGAGCAGTTCTTC
size: once; J: TRBJ1-4; V: TRBV25-1; D: -; CDR3: CASSDRGMGEKLFF; DNA: TGTGCCAGCAGTGATCGAGGGATGGGTGAAAAACTGTTTTTT
size: -; J: TRBJ1-1; V: TRBV11-3; D: -; CDR3: CASSLVRGGKIDEAFF; DNA: TGTGCCAGCAGCTTAGTGCGGGGCGGTAAAATTGATGAAGCTTTCTTT
size: -; J: TRBJ2-1; V: TRBV5-4; D: -; CDR3: CASATTASYNEQFF; DNA: TGTGCCAGCGCCACGACAGCCTCCTACAATGAGCAGTTCTTC
size: -; J: TRBJ2-1; V: TRBV28; D: -; CDR3: CASRRGGPYEQFF; DNA: TGTGCCAGCAGAAGGGGGGGCCCTTATGAGCAGTTCTTC
size: -; J: TRBJ1-4; V: TRBV18; D: TRBD1; CDR3: CASSQARGDEKLFF; DNA: TGTGCCAGCTCACAGGCCAGGGGGGATGAAAAACTGTTTTTT
size: -; J: TRBJ2-1; V: TRBV7-6; D: TRBD2; CDR3: CASSLGTSASNEQFF; DNA: TGTGCCAGCAGCCTAGGGACTAGCGCAAGCAATGAGCAGTTCTTC
size: -; J: TRBJ1-1; V: TRBV7-9; D: -; CDR3: CASSADSEAFF; DNA: TGTGCCAGCAGCGCGGATAGTGAAGCTTTCTTT
size: -; J: TRBJ1-6; V: TRBV6-5; D: -; CDR3: CASQQTADFSPLHF; DNA: TGTGCCAGCCAACAGACGGCCGATTTCTCACCCCTCCACTTT
size: -; J: TRBJ2-6; V: TRBV5-8; D: -; CDR3: CASNGRRVAGANVLTF; DNA: TGTGCCAGCAACGGCCGTCGGGTAGCGGGGGCCAACGTCCTGACTTTC
size: -; J: TRBJ1-2; V: TRBV4-1; D: -; CDR3: CASSPSAPNHYGYTF; DNA: TGCGCCAGCAGCCCTTCCGCCCCTAACCACTATGGCTACACCTTC